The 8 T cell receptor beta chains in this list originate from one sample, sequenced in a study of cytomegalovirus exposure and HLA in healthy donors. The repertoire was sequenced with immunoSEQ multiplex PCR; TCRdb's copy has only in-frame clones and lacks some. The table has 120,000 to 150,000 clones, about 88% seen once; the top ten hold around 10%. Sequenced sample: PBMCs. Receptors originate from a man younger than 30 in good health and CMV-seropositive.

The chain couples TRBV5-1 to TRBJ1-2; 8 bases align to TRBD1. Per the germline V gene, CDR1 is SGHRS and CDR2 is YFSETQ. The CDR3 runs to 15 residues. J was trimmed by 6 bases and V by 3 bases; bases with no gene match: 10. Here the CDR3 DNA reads TGCGCCAGCAGCTCCCCGGGACAGGTTACGGATGGCTACACCTTC. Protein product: CASSSPGQVTDGYTF.

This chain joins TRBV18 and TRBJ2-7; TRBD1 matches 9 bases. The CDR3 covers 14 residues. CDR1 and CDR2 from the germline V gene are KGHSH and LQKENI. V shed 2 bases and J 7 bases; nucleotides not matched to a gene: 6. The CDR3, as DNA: TGTGCCAGCTCACCAACCGGGACAGGGTTTGAGCAGTACTTC. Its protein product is CASSPTGTGFEQYF.

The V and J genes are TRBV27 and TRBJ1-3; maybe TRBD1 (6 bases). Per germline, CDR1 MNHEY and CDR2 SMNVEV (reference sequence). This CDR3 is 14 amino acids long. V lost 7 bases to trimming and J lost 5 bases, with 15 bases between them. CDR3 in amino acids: CASMPGTKRNTIYF. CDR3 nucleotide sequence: TGTGCCAGCATGCCAGGGACAAAAAGAAACACCATATATTTT.

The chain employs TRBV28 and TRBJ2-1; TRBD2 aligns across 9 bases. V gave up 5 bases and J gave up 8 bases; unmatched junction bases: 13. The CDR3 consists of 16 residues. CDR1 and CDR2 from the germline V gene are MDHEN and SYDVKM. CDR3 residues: CASSPFGAGGRDEQFF. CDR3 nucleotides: TGTGCCAGCAGTCCCTTCGGAGCGGGGGGACGCGATGAGCAGTTCTTC. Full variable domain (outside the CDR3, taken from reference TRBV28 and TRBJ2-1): DVKVTQSSRYLVKRTGEKVFLECVQDMDHENMFWYRQDPGLGLRLIYFSYDVKMKEKGDIPEGYSVSREKKERFSLILESASTNQTSMYLCASSPFGAGGRDEQFFGPGTRLTVL.

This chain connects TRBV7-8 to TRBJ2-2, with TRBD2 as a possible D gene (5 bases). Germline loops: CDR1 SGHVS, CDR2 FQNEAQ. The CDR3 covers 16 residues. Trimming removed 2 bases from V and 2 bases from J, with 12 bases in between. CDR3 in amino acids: CASSLMGSGNTGELFF. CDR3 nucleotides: TGTGCCAGCAGCTTAATGGGAAGCGGAAACACCGGGGAGCTGTTTTTT.

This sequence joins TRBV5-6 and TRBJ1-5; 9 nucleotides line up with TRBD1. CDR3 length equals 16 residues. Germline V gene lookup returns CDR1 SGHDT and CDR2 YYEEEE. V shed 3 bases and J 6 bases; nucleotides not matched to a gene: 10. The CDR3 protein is CASSYRQDRGFQPQHF. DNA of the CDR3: TGTGCCAGCAGCTACCGACAGGACAGGGGATTTCAGCCCCAGCATTTT.

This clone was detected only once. CDR3: CASSPGQGNSPLHF. As DNA, the CDR3 is TGTGCCAGCTCACCGGGACAGGGCAATTCACCCCTCCACTTT. The J gene is TRBJ1-6, the V gene TRBV18; 9 bases line up with TRBD1. This CDR3 region has 14 residues. V was clipped by 3 bases and J by 7 bases; unmatched bases: 1. Germline CDR1 reads KGHSH; CDR2 reads LQKENI.

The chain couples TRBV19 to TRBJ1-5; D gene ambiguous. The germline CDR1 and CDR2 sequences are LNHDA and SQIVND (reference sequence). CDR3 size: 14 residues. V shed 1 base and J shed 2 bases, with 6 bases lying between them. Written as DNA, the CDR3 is TGTGCCAGTAGTATAGGCTTAGGCAATCAGCCCCAGCATTTT. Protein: CASSIGLGNQPQHF. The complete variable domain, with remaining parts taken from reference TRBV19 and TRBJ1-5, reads DGGITQSPKYLFRKEGQNVTLSCEQNLNHDAMYWYRQDPGQGLRLIYYSQIVNDFQKGDIAEGYSVSREKKESFPLTVTSAQKNPTAFYLCASSIGLGNQPQHFGDGTRLSIL.